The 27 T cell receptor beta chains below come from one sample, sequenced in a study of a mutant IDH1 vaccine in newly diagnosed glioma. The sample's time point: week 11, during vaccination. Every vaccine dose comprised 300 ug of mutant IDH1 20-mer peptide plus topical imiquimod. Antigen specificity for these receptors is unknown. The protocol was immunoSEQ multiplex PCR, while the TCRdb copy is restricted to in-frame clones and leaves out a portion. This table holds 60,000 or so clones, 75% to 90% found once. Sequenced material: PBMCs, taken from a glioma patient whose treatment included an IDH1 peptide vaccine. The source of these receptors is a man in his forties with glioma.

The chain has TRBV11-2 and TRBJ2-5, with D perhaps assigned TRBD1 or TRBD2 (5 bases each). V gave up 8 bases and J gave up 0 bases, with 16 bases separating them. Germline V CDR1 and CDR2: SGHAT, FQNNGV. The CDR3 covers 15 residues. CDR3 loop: CASDVGAGYQETQYF. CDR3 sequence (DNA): TGTGCCAGCGATGTCGGGGCAGGGTACCAAGAGACCCAGTACTTC.

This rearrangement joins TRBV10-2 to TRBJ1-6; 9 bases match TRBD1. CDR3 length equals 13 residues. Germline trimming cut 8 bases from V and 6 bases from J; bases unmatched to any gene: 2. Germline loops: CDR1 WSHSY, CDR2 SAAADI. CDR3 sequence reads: CASGDRVNSPLHF. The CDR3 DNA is TGCGCCAGCGGGGACAGGGTTAATTCACCCCTCCACTTT.

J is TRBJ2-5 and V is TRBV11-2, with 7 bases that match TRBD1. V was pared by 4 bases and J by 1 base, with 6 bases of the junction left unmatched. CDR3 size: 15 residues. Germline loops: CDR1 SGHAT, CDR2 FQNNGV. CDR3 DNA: TGTGCCAGCAGCTCCAACAGGGGTTCCCAAGAGACCCAGTACTTC. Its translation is CASSSNRGSQETQYF.

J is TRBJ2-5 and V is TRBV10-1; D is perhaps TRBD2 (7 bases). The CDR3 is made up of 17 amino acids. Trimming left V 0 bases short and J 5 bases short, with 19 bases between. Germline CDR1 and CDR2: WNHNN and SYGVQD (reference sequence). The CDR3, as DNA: TGCGCCAGCAGTGAGTCGGGGGGGGCGCAGGGGAACGAGACCCAGTACTTC. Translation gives CASSESGGAQGNETQYF.

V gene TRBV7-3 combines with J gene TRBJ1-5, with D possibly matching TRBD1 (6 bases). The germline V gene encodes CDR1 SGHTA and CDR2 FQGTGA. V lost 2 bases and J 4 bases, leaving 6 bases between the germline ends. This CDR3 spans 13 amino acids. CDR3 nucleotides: TGTGCCAGCAGCTTAGGACAGAATCAGCCCCAGCATTTT. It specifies CASSLGQNQPQHF.

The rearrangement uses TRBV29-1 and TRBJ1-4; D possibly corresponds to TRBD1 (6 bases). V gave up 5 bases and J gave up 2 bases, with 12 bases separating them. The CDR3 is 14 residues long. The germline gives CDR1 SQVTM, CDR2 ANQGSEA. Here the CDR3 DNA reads TGCAGCGTTCAAGGGACATCTACTAATGAAAAACTGTTTTTT. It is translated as CSVQGTSTNEKLFF.

In nucleotides, the CDR3 is TGTGCCAGCAGCCCCCCCTGGCTTCGGGGGAAAGTAGAGACCCAGTACTTC. It specifies CASSPPWLRGKVETQYF. The V and J genes are TRBV7-8 and TRBJ2-5; maybe TRBD2 (6 bases). Trimming cost V 5 bases and J 4 bases, with 23 bases left between them. The CDR3 extends over 17 amino acids. Germline CDR1 is SGHVS and CDR2 is FQNEAQ.

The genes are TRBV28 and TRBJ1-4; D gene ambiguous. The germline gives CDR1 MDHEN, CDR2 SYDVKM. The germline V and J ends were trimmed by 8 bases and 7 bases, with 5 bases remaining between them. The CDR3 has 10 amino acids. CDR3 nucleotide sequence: TGTGCCAGCTCAGGTGAAAAACTGTTTTTT. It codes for CASSGEKLFF.

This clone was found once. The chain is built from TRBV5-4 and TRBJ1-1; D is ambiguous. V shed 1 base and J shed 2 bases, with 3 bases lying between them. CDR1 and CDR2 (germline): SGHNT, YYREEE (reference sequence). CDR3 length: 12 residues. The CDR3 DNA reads TGTGCCAGCAGCTTGCGTAACACTGAAGCTTTCTTT. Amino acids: CASSLRNTEAFF.

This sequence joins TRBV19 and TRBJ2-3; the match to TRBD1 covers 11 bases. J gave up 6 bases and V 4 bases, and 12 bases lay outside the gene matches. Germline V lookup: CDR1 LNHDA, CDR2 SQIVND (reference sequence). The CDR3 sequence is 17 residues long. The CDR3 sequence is CASSTRTGGFGQDTQYF. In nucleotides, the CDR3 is TGTGCCAGTAGTACTAGGACAGGGGGCTTTGGTCAGGATACGCAGTATTTT.

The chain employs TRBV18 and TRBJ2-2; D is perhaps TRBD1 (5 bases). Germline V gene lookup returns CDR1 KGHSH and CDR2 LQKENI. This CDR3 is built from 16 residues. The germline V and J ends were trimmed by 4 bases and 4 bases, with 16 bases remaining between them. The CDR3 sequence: CASSLTLQGATGELFF. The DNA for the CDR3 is TGTGCCAGCTCACTTACGCTGCAAGGGGCCACCGGGGAGCTGTTTTTT.

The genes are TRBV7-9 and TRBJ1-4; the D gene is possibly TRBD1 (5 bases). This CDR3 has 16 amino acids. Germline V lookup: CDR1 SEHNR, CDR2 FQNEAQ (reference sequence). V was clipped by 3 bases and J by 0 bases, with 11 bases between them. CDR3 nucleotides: TGTGCCAGCAGCTTCGGGACTGGGACAACTAATGAAAAACTGTTTTTT. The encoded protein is CASSFGTGTTNEKLFF.

The CDR3 region is CAWSPGRGQGNTIYF. The CDR3 nucleotides are TGTGCCTGGAGTCCTGGCAGGGGCCAAGGAAACACCATATATTTT. The genes are TRBV30 and TRBJ1-3, with D perhaps TRBD1 (6 bases). The CDR3 is 15 amino acids. Germline CDR1 is GTSNPN and CDR2 is SVGIG (reference sequence). Trimming left V 2 bases short and J 4 bases short, with 15 bases between.

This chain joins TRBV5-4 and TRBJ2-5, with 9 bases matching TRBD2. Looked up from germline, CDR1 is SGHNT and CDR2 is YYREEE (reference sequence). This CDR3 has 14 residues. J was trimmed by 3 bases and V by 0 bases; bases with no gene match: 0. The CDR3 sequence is CASSLGGREETQYF. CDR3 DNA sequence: TGTGCCAGCAGCTTGGGCGGGAGGGAAGAGACCCAGTACTTC.

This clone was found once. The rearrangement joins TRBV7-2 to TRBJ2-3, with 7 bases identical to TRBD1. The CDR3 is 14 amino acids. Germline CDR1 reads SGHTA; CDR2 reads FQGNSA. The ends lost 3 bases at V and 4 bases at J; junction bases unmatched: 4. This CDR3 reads CASSLTGRADTQYF. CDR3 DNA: TGTGCCAGCAGCTTGACAGGGAGAGCAGATACGCAGTATTTT.

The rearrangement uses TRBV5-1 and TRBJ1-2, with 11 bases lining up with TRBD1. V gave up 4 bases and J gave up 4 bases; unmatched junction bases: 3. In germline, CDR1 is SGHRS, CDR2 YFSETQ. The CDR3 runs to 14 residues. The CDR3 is CASSPGTGGYGYTF. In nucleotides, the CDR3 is TGCGCCAGCAGCCCCGGGACAGGGGGCTATGGCTACACCTTC.

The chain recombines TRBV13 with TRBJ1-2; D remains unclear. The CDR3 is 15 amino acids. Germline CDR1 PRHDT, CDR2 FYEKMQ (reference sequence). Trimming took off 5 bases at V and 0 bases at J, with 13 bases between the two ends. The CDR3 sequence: CASSPSDGANYGYTF. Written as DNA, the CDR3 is TGTGCCAGCAGCCCCTCGGACGGAGCTAACTATGGCTACACCTTC.

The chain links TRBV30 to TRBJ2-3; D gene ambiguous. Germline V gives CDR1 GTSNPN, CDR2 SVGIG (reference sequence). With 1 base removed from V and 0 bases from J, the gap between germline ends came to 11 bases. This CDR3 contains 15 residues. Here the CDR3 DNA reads TGTGCCTGGAGTGGTAAATTCCAGAGCACAGATACGCAGTATTTT. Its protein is CAWSGKFQSTDTQYF.

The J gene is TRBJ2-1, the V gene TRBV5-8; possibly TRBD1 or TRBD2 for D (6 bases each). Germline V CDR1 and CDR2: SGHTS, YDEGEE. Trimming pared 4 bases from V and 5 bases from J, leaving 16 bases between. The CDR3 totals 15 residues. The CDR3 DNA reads TGTGCCAGCAGCGGAGGGGGGCGTTTCCACAATGAGCAGTTCTTC. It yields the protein CASSGGGRFHNEQFF.

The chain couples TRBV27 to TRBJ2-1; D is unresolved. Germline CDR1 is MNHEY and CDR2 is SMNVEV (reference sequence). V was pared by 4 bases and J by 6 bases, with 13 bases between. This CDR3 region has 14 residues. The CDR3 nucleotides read TGTGCCAGCAGTTCCATCCTGCGGAGCAATGAGCAGTTCTTC. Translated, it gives CASSSILRSNEQFF.

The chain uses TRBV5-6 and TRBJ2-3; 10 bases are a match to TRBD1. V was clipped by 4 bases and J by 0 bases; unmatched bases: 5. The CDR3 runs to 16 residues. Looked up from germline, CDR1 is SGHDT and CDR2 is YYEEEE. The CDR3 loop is CASSRDRGKSTDTQYF. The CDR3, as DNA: TGTGCCAGCAGCCGGGACAGGGGCAAAAGCACAGATACGCAGTATTTT.

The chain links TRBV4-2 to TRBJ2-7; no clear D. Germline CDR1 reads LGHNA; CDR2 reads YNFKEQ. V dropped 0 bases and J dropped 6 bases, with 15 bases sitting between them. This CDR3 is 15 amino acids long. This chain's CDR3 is CASSQDFGPGGEQYF. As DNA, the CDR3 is TGTGCCAGCAGCCAAGATTTCGGGCCGGGTGGCGAGCAGTACTTC.

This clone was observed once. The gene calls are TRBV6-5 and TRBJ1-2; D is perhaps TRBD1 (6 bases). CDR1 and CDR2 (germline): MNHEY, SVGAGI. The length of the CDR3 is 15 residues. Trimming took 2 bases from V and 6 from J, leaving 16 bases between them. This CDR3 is CASSYGGGRGNGYTF. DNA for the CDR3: TGTGCCAGCAGTTACGGCGGGGGCAGGGGAAATGGCTACACCTTC.

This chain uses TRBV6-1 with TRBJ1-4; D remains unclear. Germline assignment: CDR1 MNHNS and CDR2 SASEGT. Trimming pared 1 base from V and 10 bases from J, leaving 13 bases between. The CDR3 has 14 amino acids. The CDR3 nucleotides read TGTGCCAGCAGTGAAGGGGGTCCTTCGGCAAAACTGTTTTTT. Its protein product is CASSEGGPSAKLFF.

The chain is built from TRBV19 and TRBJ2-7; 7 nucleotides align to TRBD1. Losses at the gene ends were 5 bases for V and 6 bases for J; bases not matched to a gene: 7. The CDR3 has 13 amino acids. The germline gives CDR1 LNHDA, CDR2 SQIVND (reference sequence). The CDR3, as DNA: TGTGCCAGTAGTTCCCAGGGGGTCGGCGAGCAGTACTTC. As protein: CASSSQGVGEQYF.

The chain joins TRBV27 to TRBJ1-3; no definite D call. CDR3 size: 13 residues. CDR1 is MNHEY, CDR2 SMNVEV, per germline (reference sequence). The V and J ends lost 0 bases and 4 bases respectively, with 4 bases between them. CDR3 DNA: TGTGCCAGCAGTTTATCCCCGGGAAACACCATATATTTT. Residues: CASSLSPGNTIYF.

CDR3 residues: CASQFQGTGYGYTF. The CDR3 bases are TGTGCCAGCCAGTTTCAGGGGACTGGGTATGGCTACACCTTC. The genes are TRBV2 and TRBJ1-2, with D tentatively TRBD1 (6 bases). There are 14 residues in the CDR3. The V end lost 8 bases, the J end lost 5 bases, and 18 bases lay between the germline ends. The V gene's germline CDR1 is SNHLY and CDR2 FYNNEI.